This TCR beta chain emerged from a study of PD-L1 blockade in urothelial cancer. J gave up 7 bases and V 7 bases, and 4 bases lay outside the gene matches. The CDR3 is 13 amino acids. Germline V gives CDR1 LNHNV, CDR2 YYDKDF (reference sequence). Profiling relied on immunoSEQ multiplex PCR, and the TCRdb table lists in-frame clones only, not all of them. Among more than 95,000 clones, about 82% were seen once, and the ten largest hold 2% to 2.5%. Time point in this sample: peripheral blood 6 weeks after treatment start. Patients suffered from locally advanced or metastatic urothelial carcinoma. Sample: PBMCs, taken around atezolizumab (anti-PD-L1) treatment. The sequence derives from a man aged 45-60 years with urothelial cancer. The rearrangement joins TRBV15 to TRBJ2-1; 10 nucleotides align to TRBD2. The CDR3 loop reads CATKASGRNEQFF. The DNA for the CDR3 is TGTGCCACCAAGGCTAGCGGGAGAAATGAGCAGTTCTTC. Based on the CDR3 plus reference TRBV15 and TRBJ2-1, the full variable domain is DAMVIQNPRYQVTQFGKPVTLSCSQTLNHNVMYWYQQKSSQAPKLLFHYYDKDFNNEADTPDNFQSRRPNTSFCFLDIRSPGLGDTAMYLCATKASGRNEQFFGPGTRLTVL.